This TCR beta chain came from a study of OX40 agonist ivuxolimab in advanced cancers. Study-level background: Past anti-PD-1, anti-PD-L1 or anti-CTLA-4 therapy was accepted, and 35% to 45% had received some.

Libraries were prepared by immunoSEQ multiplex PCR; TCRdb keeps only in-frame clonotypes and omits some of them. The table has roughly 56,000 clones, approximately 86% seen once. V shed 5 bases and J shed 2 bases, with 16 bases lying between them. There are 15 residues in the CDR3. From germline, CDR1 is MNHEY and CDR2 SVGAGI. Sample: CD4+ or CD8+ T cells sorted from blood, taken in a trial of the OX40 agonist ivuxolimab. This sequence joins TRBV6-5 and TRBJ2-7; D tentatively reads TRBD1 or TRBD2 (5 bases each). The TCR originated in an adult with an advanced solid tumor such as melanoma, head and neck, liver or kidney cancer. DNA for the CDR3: TGTGCCAGCAGTCGAGCCGGGACGCCGCCCTACGAGCAGTACTTC. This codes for CASSRAGTPPYEQYF.